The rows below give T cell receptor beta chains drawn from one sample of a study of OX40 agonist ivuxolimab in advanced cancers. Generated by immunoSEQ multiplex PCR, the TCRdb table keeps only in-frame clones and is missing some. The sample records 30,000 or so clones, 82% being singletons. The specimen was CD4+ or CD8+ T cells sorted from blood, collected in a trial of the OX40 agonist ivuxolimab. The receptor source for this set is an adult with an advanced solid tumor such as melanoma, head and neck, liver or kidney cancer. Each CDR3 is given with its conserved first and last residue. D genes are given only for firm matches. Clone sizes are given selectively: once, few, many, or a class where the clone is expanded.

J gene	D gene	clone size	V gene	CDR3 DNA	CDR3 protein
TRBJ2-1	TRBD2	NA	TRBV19	TGTGCCAGTAGTAGCGGGAGTAATGAGCAGTTCTTC	CASSSGSNEQFF
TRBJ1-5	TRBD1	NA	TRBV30	TGTGCCTGGAGTGTACGACAGGGGGTTGCTCAGCCCCAGCATTTT	CAWSVRQGVAQPQHF
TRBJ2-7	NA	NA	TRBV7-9	TGTGCCAGCAGCGGACAGTTGACCTACGAGCAGTACTTC	CASSGQLTYEQYF
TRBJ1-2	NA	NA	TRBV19	TGTGCCAGTAGTATCGGCCGTCTAACGGGCTACACCTTC	CASSIGRLTGYTF
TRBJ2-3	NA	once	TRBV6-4	TGTGCCAGCAGTGGGTGGCTCGGAGATACGCAGTATTTT	CASSGWLGDTQYF
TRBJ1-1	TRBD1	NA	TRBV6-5	TGTGCCAGCAGTTATCTATGGACAGGGGAGAACACTGAAGCTTTCTTT	CASSYLWTGENTEAFF
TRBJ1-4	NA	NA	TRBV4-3	TGCGCCAGCAGCCAAGATCGAGACATTATGGGGACTAATGAAAAACTGTTTTTT	CASSQDRDIMGTNEKLFF
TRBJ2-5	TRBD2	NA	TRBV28	TGTGCCAGCAGTTTCTCCCTAGCGGGAGGGCAAGAGACCCAGTACTTC	CASSFSLAGGQETQYF
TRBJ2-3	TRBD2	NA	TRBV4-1	TGCGCCAGCAGCCAGGGCCTAGTAGCGGGGGGTACAGATACGCAGTATTTT	CASSQGLVAGGTDTQYF
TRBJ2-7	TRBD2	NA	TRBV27	TGTGCCAGCAGTTTATCTCTAGCGGGACTCTACGAGCAGTACTTC	CASSLSLAGLYEQYF
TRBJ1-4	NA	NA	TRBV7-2	TGTGCCAGCAGCCCCCATGGTGGGGGGAGCGTTGGTGAAAAACTGTTTTTT	CASSPHGGGSVGEKLFF
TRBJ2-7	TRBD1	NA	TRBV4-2	TGTGCCAGCAGCCGTGGACAGGGGGCCTCCTACGAGCAGTACTTC	CASSRGQGASYEQYF
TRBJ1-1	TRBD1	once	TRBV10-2	TGCGCCAGCAGTGAGGGACAGGGGGCGAACACTGAAGCTTTCTTT	CASSEGQGANTEAFF
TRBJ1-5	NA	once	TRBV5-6	TGTGCCAGCAGCTTGGCAGGGGCGCGAGGCAATCAGCCCCAGCATTTT	CASSLAGARGNQPQHF
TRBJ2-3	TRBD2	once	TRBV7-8	TGTGCCAGCAGCCTTCCTGGGGGGGGTAGCACAGATACGCAGTATTTT	CASSLPGGGSTDTQYF
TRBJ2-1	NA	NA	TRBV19	TGTGCCAGTAGTCGTTTTGGACAGCACAATGAGCAGTTCTTC	CASSRFGQHNEQFF
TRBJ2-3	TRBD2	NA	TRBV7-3	TGTGCCAGCAGCTTAGTGGTAGCGGGGGGGTTTGCAGATACGCAGTATTTT	CASSLVVAGGFADTQYF
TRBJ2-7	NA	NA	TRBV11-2	TGTGCCAGCAGCCCTCTTGGGTACGAGCAGTACTTC	CASSPLGYEQYF
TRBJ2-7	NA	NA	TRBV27	TGTGCCAGCAGTTCATCGTACGAGCAGTACTTC	CASSSSYEQYF
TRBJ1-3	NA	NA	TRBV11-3	TGTGCCAGCAGCTCCCTGGGCAGCGACACCATATATTTT	CASSSLGSDTIYF
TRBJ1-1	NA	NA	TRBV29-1	TGCAGCGCCCAGGCGGGGGCCTCTGAAGCTTTCTTT	CSAQAGASEAFF
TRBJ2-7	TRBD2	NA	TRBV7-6	TGTGCCAGCAGAGCGGGAGGCTCCTACGAGCAGTACTTC	CASRAGGSYEQYF
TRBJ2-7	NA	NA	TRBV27	TGTGCCAGCAGTCTAGGTCTAGGGTACGAGCAGTACTTC	CASSLGLGYEQYF
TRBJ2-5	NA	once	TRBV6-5	TGTGCCAGCAGTTACAGGGGCGTGGGCGAGACCCAGTACTTC	CASSYRGVGETQYF
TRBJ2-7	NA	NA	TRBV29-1	TGCAGCGCTGTCGGGCAAAATTCTTACGAGCAGTACTTC	CSAVGQNSYEQYF
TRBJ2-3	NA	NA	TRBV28	TGTGCCAGCAGCTCCGGGACTGCGGCAGATACGCAGTATTTT	CASSSGTAADTQYF
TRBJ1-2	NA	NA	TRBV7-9	TGTGCCAGCAGCTTAATAACAGAATATGGCTACACCTTC	CASSLITEYGYTF
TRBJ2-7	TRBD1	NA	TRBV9	TGTGCCAGCAGCGTAGAGCACGGGACAGGGTTGTACGAGCAGTACTTC	CASSVEHGTGLYEQYF
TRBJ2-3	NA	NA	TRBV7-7	TGTGCTACCCTCGACTCCATCACAGATACGCAGTATTTT	CATLDSITDTQYF
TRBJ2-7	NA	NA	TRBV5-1	TGCGCCAGCAGCCCGAAGTTTAGCGGACCGAACGAGCAGTACTTC	CASSPKFSGPNEQYF
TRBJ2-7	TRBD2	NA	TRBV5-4	TGCGCCAGCAGCCAAGTGTCTAGCGGGAGCTACGAGCAGTACTTC	CASSQVSSGSYEQYF
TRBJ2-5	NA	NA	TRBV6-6	TGTGCCAGCATCCCTTACATCGGCCAACAAGAGACCCAGTACTTC	CASIPYIGQQETQYF
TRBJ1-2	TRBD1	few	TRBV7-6	TGTGCCAGCAGCTTAGATTTGACAGGGAGTGGCGGCTACACCTTC	CASSLDLTGSGGYTF
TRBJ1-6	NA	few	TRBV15	TGTGCCACCAGCTCAGAGTTGAATTCACCCCTCCACTTT	CATSSELNSPLHF
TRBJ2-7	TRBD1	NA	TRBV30	TGTGCCCTTGGACAGGCCTACGAGCAGTACTTC	CALGQAYEQYF
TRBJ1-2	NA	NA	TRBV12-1	TGTGCCAGCAGTCATCTTGATTTTCTTACTCGGGCTAACTATGGCTACACCTTC	CASSHLDFLTRANYGYTF
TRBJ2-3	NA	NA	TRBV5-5	TGTGCCAGCAGCGGGGGGCAGGGAGCAGATACGCAGTATTTT	CASSGGQGADTQYF
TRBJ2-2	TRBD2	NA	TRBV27	TGTGCCAGCAGTTTCCTAGCGGGGGGGGTCCGAGGGGTTAGTGAGCTGTTTTTT	CASSFLAGGVRGVSELFF
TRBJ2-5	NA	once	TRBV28	TGTGCCAGCAGTCCTGGAACAGGGGGGGAGCAGTACTTC	CASSPGTGGEQYF
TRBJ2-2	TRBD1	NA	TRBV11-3	TGTGCCAGCAGCTTAGGACAGGGGCACACCGGGGAGCTGTTTTTT	CASSLGQGHTGELFF
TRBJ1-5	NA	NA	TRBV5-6	TGTGCCAGCAGCTTGCGCGGCACCAATTTAGGATCGTCCCAGCATTTT	CASSLRGTNLGSSQHF
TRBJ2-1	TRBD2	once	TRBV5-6	TGTGCCAGCAGCTTGGCCCCCGAGGGCGGGGGGGCCGGTGAGCAGTTCTTC	CASSLAPEGGGAGEQFF